This passage covers 19 T cell receptor beta chains from one sample sequenced in a study of PD-1 blockade in mismatch repair-deficient tumors. Sequencing was performed with immunoSEQ multiplex PCR; in TCRdb, only in-frame clones are kept and a portion is missing. The sample contains around 120,000 clones, roughly nine tenths of which appear only once. Sequenced here: peripheral blood, sampled 44 weeks after starting pembrolizumab. The source is an adult with mismatch repair-deficient cancer.

The rearrangement uses TRBV9 and TRBJ1-1; no clear D gene. CDR3 length: 15 amino acids. Per germline, CDR1 SGDLS and CDR2 YYNGEE. V was clipped by 4 bases and J by 0 bases, with 13 bases between them. The CDR3 region has the DNA TGTGCCAGCAGCCCCCGGGCGTTTGTGAACACTGAAGCTTTCTTT. It yields the protein CASSPRAFVNTEAFF.

The J gene is TRBJ2-7, the V gene TRBV13; TRBD2 agrees at 13 bases. CDR1 is PRHDT, CDR2 FYEKMQ, per germline (reference sequence). Germline trimming cut 3 bases from V and 2 bases from J; bases unmatched to any gene: 13. The CDR3 contains 19 residues. DNA for the CDR3: TGTGCCAGCAGCTTTTCCCCGGGACTAGCGGGAAAGGCGGCCTACGAGCAGTACTTC. It encodes CASSFSPGLAGKAAYEQYF.

This chain uses TRBV6-4 with TRBJ2-3, with a possible D match to TRBD1 (6 bases). The CDR3 totals 15 residues. Trimming left V 6 bases short and J 2 bases short, with 15 bases between. Per germline, CDR1 MRHNA and CDR2 SNTAGT. The CDR3 here is CASRTGTPVTDTQYF. The CDR3, as DNA: TGTGCCAGCAGGACCGGGACACCCGTCACAGATACGCAGTATTTT.

The V call is TRBV6-5, the J call TRBJ2-3; 8 nucleotides match TRBD2. CDR3 length: 15 amino acids. The germline CDR1 and CDR2 sequences are MNHEY and SVGAGI. V lost 0 bases, J lost 4 bases, and 3 bases stayed unmatched. CDR3 loop: CASSYSSGSSDTQYF. CDR3 nucleotide sequence: TGTGCCAGCAGTTACTCCAGCGGGAGCTCAGATACGCAGTATTTT.

The chain is built from TRBV5-1 and TRBJ2-7; D may correspond to TRBD1 or TRBD2 (6 bases each). Germline V CDR1 and CDR2: SGHRS, YFSETQ. The CDR3 is 14 residues long. Trimming removed 3 bases from V and 6 bases from J, with 16 bases in between. The CDR3 region is CASSSGAPLLEQYF. The CDR3 coding sequence is TGCGCCAGCAGCTCGGGGGCACCTCTCCTCGAGCAGTACTTC.

The chain uses TRBV7-8 and TRBJ2-7, with D tentatively TRBD2 (5 bases). The V end was cut by 2 bases, the J end by 6 bases, with 14 bases between. Germline CDR1 is SGHVS and CDR2 is FQNEAQ. CDR3 length: 14 amino acids. The CDR3 DNA is TGTGCCAGCAGCTTAAGGGCTAGCCGGGGCGAGCAGTACTTC. Residues: CASSLRASRGEQYF.

The chain joins TRBV19 to TRBJ1-5; D gene ambiguous. The V gene lost 0 bases and the J gene lost 3 bases, with 9 bases spanning the gap. The germline gives CDR1 LNHDA, CDR2 SQIVND (reference sequence). The CDR3 sequence is 15 residues long. The CDR3 sequence: CASSIDRSFNQPQHF. CDR3 in DNA: TGTGCCAGTAGTATAGATCGGAGTTTCAATCAGCCCCAGCATTTT.

CDR3 DNA sequence: TGTGCCAGCAGCCCCGACAACTACCAAGAGACCCAGTACTTC. This encodes CASSPDNYQETQYF. The V and J genes are TRBV7-8 and TRBJ2-5, with D unresolved. Germline V gene sequence: CDR1 SGHVS, CDR2 FQNEAQ. This CDR3 has 14 amino acids. The germline V and J ends were trimmed by 5 bases and 0 bases, with 10 bases remaining between them.

The rearrangement joins TRBV27 to TRBJ2-1; D may be TRBD1 or TRBD2 (5 bases each). V lost 6 bases to trimming and J lost 3 bases, with 9 bases between them. Germline V lookup: CDR1 MNHEY, CDR2 SMNVEV (reference sequence). The CDR3 runs to 13 residues. The CDR3 sequence is CASRGPVYNEQFF. CDR3 in DNA: TGTGCCAGCAGGGGACCCGTCTACAATGAGCAGTTCTTC.

The chain carries TRBV5-1 and TRBJ2-5, with D possibly TRBD1 on 6 matching bases. This CDR3 contains 18 residues. Germline values: CDR1 SGHRS, CDR2 YFSETQ. V was pared by 3 bases and J by 3 bases, with 24 bases between. The CDR3 DNA reads as TGCGCCAGCAGCTATCTGGGAATACTACAGGGCCGGAAAGAGACCCAGTACTTC. Protein sequence: CASSYLGILQGRKETQYF.

The V call is TRBV2, the J call TRBJ2-2; 9 positions match TRBD1. Germline loops: CDR1 SNHLY, CDR2 FYNNEI. The CDR3 extends over 16 amino acids. The V gene end was trimmed by 6 bases and the J gene end by 1 base; junction bases not matched to a gene: 6. CDR3 amino acids: CASSKQGAGNTGELFF. The CDR3 nucleotides are TGTGCCAGCAGCAAACAGGGGGCAGGGAACACCGGGGAGCTGTTTTTT.

This chain connects TRBV25-1 to TRBJ2-7, with 11 bases identical to TRBD1. V shed 5 bases and J 3 bases; nucleotides not matched to a gene: 6. The CDR3 spans 15 residues. The germline gives CDR1 MGHDK, CDR2 SYGVNS. The CDR3 DNA follows: TGTGCCAGCAGTACCCGGGACAGGGGGGGCTACGAGCAGTACTTC. Translating gives CASSTRDRGGYEQYF.

The chain has TRBV2 and TRBJ2-5; D uncertain. V shed 1 base and J shed 4 bases, with 7 bases lying between them. This CDR3 comprises 13 residues. The germline V gene encodes CDR1 SNHLY and CDR2 FYNNEI. This CDR3 reads CASSEEGGETQYF. In DNA form, the CDR3 reads TGTGCCAGCAGTGAAGAAGGCGGAGAGACCCAGTACTTC. The full variable domain, in which reference TRBV2 and TRBJ2-5 provide the parts outside the CDR3, is EPEVTQTPSHQVTQMGQEVILRCVPISNHLYFYWYRQILGQKVEFLVSFYNNEISEKSEIFDDQFSVERPDGSNFTLKIRSTKLEDSAMYFCASSEEGGETQYFGPGTRLLVL.

This clone was observed a handful of times. Other DNA sequences within the sample encode an identical CDR3. The chain employs TRBV4-1 and TRBJ2-7; D may match TRBD1 or TRBD2 (5 bases each). Germline CDR1 MGHRA, CDR2 YSYEKL. Trimming cost V 3 bases and J 3 bases, with 9 bases left between them. The CDR3 loop spans 13 amino acids. In DNA, the CDR3 is TGCGCCAGCAGCCAGGGGACCGGCTACGAGCAGTACTTC. Translating it yields CASSQGTGYEQYF.

The rearrangement links TRBV10-1 to TRBJ2-7; 7 positions agree with TRBD1. The CDR3 sequence is 15 residues long. Germline-derived CDR1 and CDR2 are WNHNN and SYGVQD (reference sequence). Germline trimming cut 0 bases from V and 7 bases from J; bases unmatched to any gene: 9. CDR3 loop: CASSESTGEITEQYF. DNA for the CDR3: TGCGCCAGCAGTGAGTCCACAGGGGAAATAACAGAGCAGTACTTC.

The rearrangement joins TRBV5-1 to TRBJ2-1; D perhaps matches TRBD2 (6 bases). This CDR3 spans 16 amino acids. The V end was cut by 1 base, the J end by 3 bases, with 14 bases between. Germline V gives CDR1 SGHRS, CDR2 YFSETQ. CDR3 region: CASSLTSSRSYNEQFF. The CDR3 DNA reads TGCGCCAGCAGCTTGACTAGCAGCAGGAGCTACAATGAGCAGTTCTTC.

The V and J genes are TRBV7-2 and TRBJ2-6; D remains unclear. This CDR3 comprises 15 residues. The germline gives CDR1 SGHTA, CDR2 FQGNSA. The CDR3 is CAVLALDSGANVLTF. CDR3 sequence (DNA): TGTGCGGTCTTGGCGCTCGACTCTGGGGCCAACGTCCTGACTTTC.

This clone was seen a few times. This chain joins TRBV4-1 and TRBJ2-2, with D unclear. CDR1 MGHRA and CDR2 YSYEKL come from the germline V gene. The CDR3 has 13 residues. The ends were cut back, 7 bases at V and 1 base at J, with 7 bases in the middle. CDR3 region: CASMAGNTGELFF. DNA for the CDR3: TGCGCCAGCATGGCAGGGAACACCGGGGAGCTGTTTTTT.

In DNA form, the CDR3 reads TGCGCCAGCAGCCAGCCGGGACAGGGTCATCAGCCCCAGCATTTT. It specifies CASSQPGQGHQPQHF. The chain has TRBV4-1 and TRBJ1-5; TRBD1 aligns across 9 bases. V gave up 3 bases and J gave up 5 bases; unmatched junction bases: 5. This CDR3 comprises 15 residues. Germline lookup yields CDR1 MGHRA and CDR2 YSYEKL.